This is a list of T cell receptor beta chains from one sample in a study of tumor-infiltrating lymphocytes in glioblastoma multiforme. In TCRdb, the multiplex PCR reads were re-called with MiXCR into one record per CDR3 protein. Among approximately 13,000 distinct CDR3 sequences listed, roughly 68% were seen once. Specimen: brain tumor tissue. Source of these receptors: a male donor with glioblastoma. Both conserved end residues are part of each CDR3. Fields, in order: V gene, clone size, J gene, D gene, CDR3 protein, CDR3 DNA. D genes are given only for firm matches. Only part of the rows carry a size: once, few, many, or a class if the clone is expanded.

TRBV12-3/TRBV12-4	-	TRBJ2-3	TRBD2	CASSRLARGTDTQYF	TGTGCCAGCAGTCGACTAGCGAGAGGAACAGATACGCAGTATTTT
TRBV7-2	few	TRBJ2-2	-	CASSRLRERTGELFF	TGTGCCAGCAGTCGTTTAAGGGAGCGAACCGGGGAGCTGTTTTTT
TRBV5-4	-	TRBJ1-1	-	CASSSRTANTEAFF	TGTGCCAGCAGCTCCAGGACGGCGAACACTGAAGCTTTCTTT
TRBV7-8	-	TRBJ2-5	-	CTNSLQVLEETQYF	TGTACCAACAGCCTCCAAGTACTCGAAGAGACCCAGTACTTC
TRBV5-1	many	TRBJ2-5	TRBD1	CASSLFGQGSQETQYF	TGCGCCAGCAGCTTGTTTGGACAGGGGTCGCAAGAGACCCAGTACTTC
TRBV29-1	medium-sized	TRBJ1-4	-	CSVDEGTQKLFF	TGCAGCGTTGATGAGGGGACGCAAAAACTGTTTTTT
TRBV29-1	-	TRBJ1-6	-	CSVARGRESPFHF	TGCAGCGTTGCCAGGGGCAGAGAGTCACCCTTCCACTTT
TRBV11-2	-	TRBJ1-1	-	CASSIDRVAEAFF	TGTGCCAGCAGCATTGACCGGGTAGCTGAAGCTTTCTTT
TRBV11-2	-	TRBJ2-2	TRBD2	CASTPSFGQGLAINTRELFF	TGTGCCAGCACCCCCTCATTCGGCCAAGGACTAGCGATAAACACCAGGGAGCTGTTTTTT
TRBV4-2	once	TRBJ2-3	TRBD2	CASSQDASGGADTQYF	TGTGCCAGCAGCCAAGACGCTAGCGGGGGGGCAGATACGCAGTATTTT
TRBV4-3	-	TRBJ2-7	-	CASSHSQTSYVQYF	TGCGCCAGCAGCCATTCACAGACCTCCTACGTGCAGTACTTC
TRBV4-1	medium-sized	TRBJ2-7	-	CASSQGFRGIYEQYF	TGCGCCAGCAGCCAAGGTTTCAGGGGAATTTACGAGCAGTACTTC
TRBV20-1	-	TRBJ1-3	-	CSALTVTTGNTIYF	TGCAGTGCTCTGACAGTGACAACTGGAAACACAATATATTTT
TRBV12-3/TRBV12-4	-	TRBJ2-3	-	CASSLGASSTDTQYF	TGTGCCAGCAGTTTAGGCGCGAGCAGCACAGATACGCAGTATTTT
TRBV10-3	few	TRBJ2-7	-	CAISDLGLNYEQYF	TGTGCCATCAGTGATCTTGGGCTAAACTACGAGCAGTACTTC
TRBV29-1	-	TRBJ2-1	-	CSVEGLWDNEQFF	TGCAGCGTGGAGGGGCTCTGGGACAATGAGCAGTTCTTC
TRBV11-1	-	TRBJ1-1	-	CASSFDGGSIRNTKAFF	TGTGCCAGCAGCTTTGACGGGGGATCCATACGGAACACTAAAGCTTTCTTT
TRBV29-1	-	TRBJ2-1	-	CSASKQGENEQFF	TGCAGCGCTTCCAAGCAGGGAGAGAATGAGCAGTTCTTC
TRBV20-1	-	TRBJ2-4	-	CSARKRQDKNIQYF	TGCAGTGCTCGTAAAAGACAGGATAAAAACATTCAGTACTTC
TRBV6-5	-	TRBJ2-1	TRBD1	CASMKGGPYNEQFF	TGTGCCAGCATGAAAGGGGGCCCATACAATGAGCAGTTCTTC
TRBV29-1	-	TRBJ2-1	-	CSIRGRQGGNEQFF	TGCAGCATTAGGGGGCGGCAGGGGGGCAATGAGCAATTCTTC
TRBV3-1	-	TRBJ2-1	-	CASSGSDQGNEQFF	TGTGCCAGCAGCGGAAGTGACCAGGGGAATGAGCAGTTCTTC
TRBV12-3/TRBV12-4	few	TRBJ2-7	TRBD2	CASSFGGRVELYF	TGTGCCAGCAGTTTCGGCGGGAGAGTCGAGCTGTACTTC
TRBV29-1	-	TRBJ2-2	-	CSVGRSFSNTGELFF	TGCAGCGTTGGGAGGAGCTTTTCGAACACCGGGGAGCTGTTTTTT
TRBV20-1	-	TRBJ2-7	TRBD2	CSTTKREFGYEQYF	TGCAGCACCACGAAGCGGGAGTTCGGGTACGAGCAGTACTTC
TRBV4-1	few	TRBJ2-3	-	CASSQGIPAHTTDTQYF	TGCGCCAGCAGCCAAGGCATACCAGCGCATACCACTGATACGCAGTATTTT
TRBV20-1	-	TRBJ2-7	-	CSASTFGSAAVEQYF	TGCAGTGCTAGTACATTCGGGAGTGCGGCCGTCGAGCAGTACTTC
TRBV11-3	once	TRBJ2-1	TRBD2	CASSLGAGSIQREASYNEQFF	TGTGCCAGCAGCTTAGGGGCAGGCTCAATTCAGCGGGAGGCCTCCTACAATGAGCAGTTCTTC
TRBV13	few	TRBJ2-5	-	CASSLGREETQYF	TGTGCCAGCAGCTTGGGCAGGGAAGAGACCCAGTACTTC
TRBV12-3/TRBV12-4	-	TRBJ2-3	-	CASTVVGVSTDTQYF	TGTGCCAGCACCGTAGTGGGGGTAAGTACAGATACGCAGTATTTT